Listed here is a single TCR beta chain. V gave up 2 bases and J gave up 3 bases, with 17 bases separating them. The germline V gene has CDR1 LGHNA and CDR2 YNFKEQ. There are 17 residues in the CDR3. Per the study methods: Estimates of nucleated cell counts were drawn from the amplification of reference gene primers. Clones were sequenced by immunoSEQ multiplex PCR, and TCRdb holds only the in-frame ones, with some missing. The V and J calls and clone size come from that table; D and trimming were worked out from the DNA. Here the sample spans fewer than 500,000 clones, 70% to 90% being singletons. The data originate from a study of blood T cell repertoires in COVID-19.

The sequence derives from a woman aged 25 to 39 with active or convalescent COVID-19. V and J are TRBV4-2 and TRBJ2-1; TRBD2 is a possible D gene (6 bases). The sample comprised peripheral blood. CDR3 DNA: TGTGCCAGCAGCCAATTACGTTACGGGAGTATCTACAATGAGCAGTTCTTC. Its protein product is CASSQLRYGSIYNEQFF.